The rows below give T cell receptor beta chains drawn from one sample of a study of shared clonotypes between healthy human individuals. The protocol was immunoSEQ multiplex PCR, while the TCRdb copy is restricted to in-frame clones and leaves out a portion. The table lists more than 2,000,000 clones, approximately 95% of them singletons. The sequencing input was naive CD4+ T cells from PBMCs. These receptors all come from a man aged 18-30 years in good health. Some clones in this sample may be carry-over from other donors' samples. Both conserved end residues are part of each CDR3. A D gene is named only where the DNA matches it firmly. Clone size is shown for a subset of rows, as once, few, many or a class of expanded clone.

TRBJ1-5	NA	NA	TRBV9	CASSLGVTGHQPQHF	TGTGCCAGCAGCTTGGGGGTTACAGGGCATCAGCCCCAGCATTTT
TRBJ1-1	NA	TRBD1	TRBV7-6	CASSSQGAGVMNTEAFF	TGTGCCAGCAGCTCCCAGGGGGCAGGTGTTATGAACACTGAAGCTTTCTTT
TRBJ2-5	NA	TRBD1	TRBV6-5	CASSTGTGGETQYF	TGTGCCAGCAGTACCGGGACAGGGGGCGAGACCCAGTACTTC
TRBJ2-3	NA	TRBD2	TRBV7-3	CASSARTSGSIDTQYF	TGTGCCAGCAGCGCCCGGACTAGCGGGAGTATAGATACGCAGTATTTT
TRBJ2-1	NA	TRBD2	TRBV7-2	CASSPLAGVNNEQFF	TGTGCCAGCAGCCCTCTAGCGGGAGTAAACAATGAGCAGTTCTTC
TRBJ2-6	once	TRBD1	TRBV28	CASSLWQTGGANVLTF	TGTGCCAGCAGTTTATGGCAGACAGGGGGCGCCAACGTCCTGACTTTC
TRBJ2-1	NA	NA	TRBV27	CASSPRALGTEQFF	TGTGCCAGCAGTCCCCGGGCCTTGGGGACTGAGCAGTTCTTC
TRBJ2-1	NA	NA	TRBV4-3	CASSQDIGSDNEQFF	TGCGCCAGCAGCCAAGATATCGGGTCCGACAATGAGCAGTTCTTC
TRBJ1-1	NA	TRBD1	TRBV5-4	CASSLVGQVNTEAFF	TGTGCCAGCAGCCTGGTGGGACAGGTGAACACTGAAGCTTTCTTT
TRBJ1-1	NA	NA	TRBV2	CASKTTGENTEAFF	TGTGCCAGCAAGACAACAGGTGAGAACACTGAAGCTTTCTTT
TRBJ1-2	NA	NA	TRBV18	CASSPPTQGYGYTF	TGTGCCAGCTCACCCCCGACCCAGGGCTATGGCTACACCTTC
TRBJ2-1	NA	TRBD2	TRBV19	CASNMGAGRVTEQFF	TGTGCCAGTAATATGGGAGCGGGAAGGGTTACTGAGCAGTTCTTC
TRBJ2-7	NA	TRBD1	TRBV2	CASSGQGTYEQYF	TGTGCCAGCAGTGGACAGGGTACCTACGAGCAGTACTTC
TRBJ2-4	NA	NA	TRBV11-2	CASSLEVRPIGNIQYF	TGTGCCAGCAGCTTAGAGGTACGACCGATTGGAAACATTCAGTACTTC
TRBJ2-1	NA	TRBD1	TRBV5-1	CASSSGTGNEQFF	TGCGCCAGCAGCTCTGGGACAGGCAATGAGCAGTTCTTC
TRBJ1-1	NA	NA	TRBV19	CASSPHLEGTEAFF	TGTGCCAGTAGTCCTCATCTCGAGGGTACTGAAGCTTTCTTT
TRBJ1-6	once	NA	TRBV28	CASSTRTGPNGSPLHF	TGTGCCAGCAGTACGCGCACGGGCCCGAATGGTTCACCCCTCCACTTT
TRBJ2-7	NA	NA	TRBV18	CASSPSQTHEQYF	TGTGCCAGCTCACCATCCCAGACACACGAGCAGTACTTC
TRBJ2-1	NA	NA	TRBV5-4	CASSLQGKYNEQFF	TGTGCCAGCAGCTTGCAAGGGAAGTACAATGAGCAGTTCTTC
TRBJ2-7	NA	NA	TRBV4-2	CASSQGEPMGYEQYF	TGTGCCAGCAGCCAAGGGGAGCCCATGGGGTACGAGCAGTACTTC
TRBJ2-2	NA	NA	TRBV6-1	CASRVQNTGELFF	TGTGCCAGCAGGGTACAGAACACCGGGGAGCTGTTTTTT
TRBJ2-7	NA	NA	TRBV2	CASTRRAQSYEQYF	TGTGCCAGCACGCGCCGGGCCCAGTCCTACGAGCAGTACTTC
TRBJ2-7	NA	TRBD1	TRBV18	CASSPTGQGLYEQYF	TGTGCCAGCTCACCGACGGGACAGGGGTTATACGAGCAGTACTTC
TRBJ1-2	NA	NA	TRBV5-1	CASSLGQVDGYTF	TGCGCCAGCAGCTTGGGGCAGGTCGATGGCTACACCTTC